The 17 T cell receptor beta chains given below trace back to one sample, sequenced in a study of identical twins. TCRdb called the 5' RACE reads again in MiXCR, with one record for every CDR3 protein. This table holds about 240,000 distinct CDR3 sequences, roughly 7.5% found once. These data were also filed under a second study, of yellow fever vaccine responses in identical twins.

The sequenced sample consisted of CD8+ T cells sorted from blood. These receptors were obtained from a woman aged 18-35 years in good health.

This sequence joins TRBV4-1 and TRBJ2-3, with a tentative D call TRBD2 (7 bases). Germline V gives CDR1 MGHRA, CDR2 YSYEKL. V was clipped by 0 bases and J by 3 bases, with 13 bases between them. The CDR3 has 16 amino acids. The CDR3 is CASSQEEGGMTDTQYF. The CDR3 bases are TGCGCCAGCAGCCAAGAAGAGGGGGGGATGACAGATACGCAGTATTTT.

The chain is built from TRBV12-3 or TRBV12-4 and TRBJ1-1, with 7 bases identical to TRBD1. Trimming at V came to 8 bases and at J to 8 bases, leaving 14 bases not matched to a gene. The CDR3 has 14 residues. The CDR3, as DNA: TGTGCCAGCCACCAAAGGACAGGTGTTCCGGAAGCTTTCTTT. It encodes CASHQRTGVPEAFF.

This clonotype was found a few times. The chain links TRBV27 to TRBJ2-7, with 7 bases aligning to TRBD1. The trim removed 6 bases at V and 5 bases at J, leaving 10 bases unmatched. Germline-derived CDR1 and CDR2 are MNHEY and SMNVEV (reference sequence). This CDR3 is 14 amino acids long. CDR3 DNA sequence: TGTGCCAGCAGCCCAAGGGGGACAGCACACGAGCAGTACTTC. Amino acids: CASSPRGTAHEQYF.

This clonotype was found many times. The V call is TRBV2, the J call TRBJ2-1; D is unclear. Germline-derived CDR1 and CDR2 are SNHLY and FYNNEI. With 2 bases removed from V and 7 bases from J, the gap between germline ends came to 6 bases. This CDR3 region has 12 residues. CDR3 DNA sequence: TGTGCCAGCAGTGAATTCATAAATGAGCAGTTCTTC. It encodes CASSEFINEQFF. Together with reference TRBV2 and TRBJ2-1, the CDR3 gives the full variable domain: EPEVTQTPSHQVTQMGQEVILRCVPISNHLYFYWYRQILGQKVEFLVSFYNNEISEKSEIFDDQFSVERPDGSNFTLKIRSTKLEDSAMYFCASSEFINEQFFGPGTRLTVL.

J is TRBJ1-1 and V is TRBV6-5; the D gene is possibly TRBD1 (5 bases). V was pared by 0 bases and J by 2 bases, with 16 bases between. There are 17 residues in the CDR3. Per the germline V gene, CDR1 is MNHEY and CDR2 is SVGAGI. The CDR3 DNA follows: TGTGCCAGCAGTTACTCGAGTTACGGGACGCTTAACACTGAAGCTTTCTTT. Translation: CASSYSSYGTLNTEAFF.

The V and J genes are TRBV20-1 and TRBJ2-1; 7 bases line up with TRBD1. Germline V gives CDR1 DFQATT, CDR2 SNEGSKA (reference sequence). V gave up 6 bases and J gave up 3 bases; unmatched junction bases: 8. This CDR3 is 14 amino acids long. CDR3 loop: CSATQGKDYNEQFF. CDR3 DNA sequence: TGCAGTGCGACACAGGGGAAAGACTACAATGAGCAGTTCTTC.

The sample holds many counts of this clonotype. The chain combines TRBV12-3 or TRBV12-4 with TRBJ2-7, with 12 positions matching TRBD2. V lost 6 bases and J lost 3; bases outside the gene matches: 3. The CDR3 runs 14 residues. Written as DNA, the CDR3 is TGTGCCAGCAGACTAGCGGGAGGAGACTACGAGCAGTACTTC. This gives the protein CASRLAGGDYEQYF.

This clonotype was picked up many times. The chain recombines TRBV12-3 or TRBV12-4 with TRBJ2-1; 11 bases are a match to TRBD2. The CDR3 is 15 residues long. V lost 7 bases and J lost 5; bases outside the gene matches: 7. In nucleotides, the CDR3 is TGTGCCAGCACCCCGACTAGCGGGATCCACAATGAGCAGTTCTTC. This sequence encodes CASTPTSGIHNEQFF.

The sample holds many counts of this clonotype. The chain recombines TRBV4-1 with TRBJ1-1; 11 bases align to TRBD1. With 5 bases clipped from V and 5 bases from J, the junction kept 10 bases outside the gene matches. This CDR3 spans 16 amino acids. Looked up from germline, CDR1 is MGHRA and CDR2 is YSYEKL. CDR3 nucleotide sequence: TGCGCCAGCAGCGACCGGGACAGGGGGACTAGGACTGAAGCTTTCTTT. It specifies CASSDRDRGTRTEAFF.

The J gene is TRBJ2-7, the V gene TRBV29-1, with D unclear. The CDR3 runs to 13 residues. Trimming stripped 0 bases from V and 3 bases from J, with 9 bases between. From germline, CDR1 is SQVTM and CDR2 ANQGSEA. CDR3 region: CSVEDSQDYEQYF. The CDR3 DNA follows: TGCAGCGTTGAAGATTCCCAGGACTACGAGCAGTACTTC.

There are many counts of this clonotype. The chain employs TRBV20-1 and TRBJ1-2; D may be TRBD1 (5 bases). V dropped 7 bases and J dropped 6 bases, with 12 bases sitting between them. Germline V CDR1 and CDR2: DFQATT, SNEGSKA (reference sequence). The CDR3 loop spans 11 amino acids. CDR3 in amino acids: CSVNQGNGYTF. CDR3 in DNA: TGCAGTGTAAACCAGGGAAATGGCTACACCTTC.

The chain couples TRBV3-1 to TRBJ2-3, with 9 nucleotides matching TRBD2. Trimming removed 0 bases from V and 5 bases from J; junction bases left unmatched: 9. Germline loops: CDR1 LGHDT, CDR2 YNNKEL (reference sequence). This CDR3 region has 17 residues. The CDR3 here is CASSQDKGLARLDTQYF. DNA for the CDR3: TGTGCCAGCAGCCAAGATAAGGGACTAGCCCGCCTAGATACGCAGTATTTT.

The rearrangement joins TRBV20-1 to TRBJ2-7; 12 positions match TRBD2. V trimming: 2 bases; J trimming: 3 bases; junction bases outside the gene matches: 8. Germline V lookup: CDR1 DFQATT, CDR2 SNEGSKA (reference sequence). This CDR3 spans 16 amino acids. The CDR3 here is CSARTQTSGGFYEQYV. The CDR3 DNA sequence: TGCAGTGCTAGAACCCAAACTAGCGGGGGGTTCTACGAGCAGTACGTC.

Many counts were recorded for this clonotype. The chain employs TRBV12-3 or TRBV12-4 and TRBJ2-7; possibly TRBD2 for D (5 bases). The CDR3 spans 11 residues. Trimming cost V 6 bases and J 4 bases, with 7 bases left between them. DNA for the CDR3: TGTGCCAGCAGGTCGGGGTACGAGCAGTACTTC. It encodes CASRSGYEQYF.

There are a few counts of this clonotype. The chain combines TRBV12-3 or TRBV12-4 with TRBJ2-2; tentatively, D is TRBD1 (5 bases). The germline V and J ends were trimmed by 10 bases and 6 bases, with 12 bases remaining between them. The CDR3 has 12 residues. Here the CDR3 reads CAIRPRAGELFF. DNA for the CDR3: TGTGCCATCAGACCCAGGGCCGGGGAGCTGTTTTTT.

The rearrangement joins TRBV7-9 to TRBJ1-1; D possibly corresponds to TRBD1 (5 bases). Trimming shortened V by 5 bases and J by 5 bases, and 9 bases separated the two germline ends. CDR1 is SEHNR and CDR2 is FQNEAQ in the germline V gene (reference sequence). The length of the CDR3 is 12 residues. CDR3 sequence (DNA): TGTGCCAGCAGCCATCAGGGAACTGAAGCTTTCTTT. This codes for CASSHQGTEAFF.

The chain links TRBV4-2 to TRBJ2-3; D is undetermined. V gave up 5 bases and J gave up 4 bases, with 19 bases separating them. The CDR3 totals 16 residues. The germline CDR1 and CDR2 sequences are LGHNA and YNFKEQ. The DNA for the CDR3 is TGTGCCAGCAGCTCCCGCGTCCCCCTAGGCGCAGATACGCAGTATTTT. This encodes CASSSRVPLGADTQYF.